This T cell receptor (beta chain) derives from a study of blood T cell repertoires in COVID-19. About the study: Collection of acute and convalescent COVID-19 samples took place in the United States, Italy and Spain.

This table comes from immunoSEQ multiplex PCR, and its TCRdb copy is limited to in-frame clones, with some not included. The sample has some 90,000 clones, around 82% seen once; the top ten hold roughly a tenth. A word on this clone: One end of the junction does not line up with germline, which may come from a read error.

This CDR3 region has 16 residues. Germline CDR1 GTSNPN, CDR2 SVGIG (reference sequence). The sample taken for sequencing was peripheral blood. The receptor was isolated from a man aged 65-85 years with active or convalescent COVID-19. The chain is built from TRBV30 and TRBJ2-2, with TRBD2 matching 13 bases. The CDR3 DNA follows: TGTGCCTGGAGTTGGGGACTAGCGGGGAACGCCGGGGAGCTGTTTTTT. This sequence encodes CAWSWGLAGNAGELFF.